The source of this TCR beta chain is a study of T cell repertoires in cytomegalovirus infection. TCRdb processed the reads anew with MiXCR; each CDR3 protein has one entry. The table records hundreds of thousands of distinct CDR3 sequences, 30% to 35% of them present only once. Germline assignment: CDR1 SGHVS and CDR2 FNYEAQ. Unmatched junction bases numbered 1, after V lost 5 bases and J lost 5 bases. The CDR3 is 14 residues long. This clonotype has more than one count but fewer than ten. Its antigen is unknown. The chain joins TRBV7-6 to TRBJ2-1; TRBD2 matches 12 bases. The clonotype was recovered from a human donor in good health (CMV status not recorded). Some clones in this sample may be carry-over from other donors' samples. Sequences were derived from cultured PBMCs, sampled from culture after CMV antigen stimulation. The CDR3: CASSPSGGDNEQFF. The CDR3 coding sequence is TGTGCCAGCAGCCCTAGCGGGGGGGACAATGAGCAGTTCTTC.